This TCR beta chain was sequenced during a study of T cells in localized non-small cell lung cancer. Clones were sequenced by immunoSEQ multiplex PCR, and TCRdb holds only the in-frame ones, with some missing. The sample lists approximately 16,000 clones, 75% to 90% occurring once. With 1 base removed from V and 2 bases from J, the gap between germline ends came to 8 bases. This CDR3 has 15 amino acids. Per the germline V gene, CDR1 is SEHNR and CDR2 is FQNEAQ (reference sequence). Study findings and constraints: When the top 100 tumor clones were examined, a median about 60 of them also appeared in the adjacent lung, which was paired and uninvolved. Uninvolved adjacent lung had the highest recorded T cell clonality, with tumor below it. Greater blood T cell density accompanied longer overall survival. Sequence data derive from only one tumor region, so heterogeneity remains possible.

This clone was picked up one time. The antigen is not known. This TCR came from a female donor of 60 years or more with stage I squamous cell lung carcinoma. The rearrangement joins TRBV7-9 to TRBJ2-2, with unresolved D. The source material was peripheral blood, sampled before any cancer treatment. The DNA of the CDR3 is TGTGCCAGCAGCTTAGTCAGTCTAAACACCGGGGAGCTGTTTTTT. Translated, it gives CASSLVSLNTGELFF.